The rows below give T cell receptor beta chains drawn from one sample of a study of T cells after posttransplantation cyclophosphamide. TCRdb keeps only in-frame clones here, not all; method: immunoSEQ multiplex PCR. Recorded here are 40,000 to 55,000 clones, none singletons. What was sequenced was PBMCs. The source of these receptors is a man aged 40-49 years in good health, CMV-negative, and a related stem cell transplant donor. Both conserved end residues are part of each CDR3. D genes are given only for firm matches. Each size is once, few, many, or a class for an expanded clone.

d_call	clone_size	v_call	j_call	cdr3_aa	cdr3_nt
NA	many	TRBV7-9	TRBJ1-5	CASSPLSGNQPQHF	TGTGCCAGCAGCCCCCTCTCCGGCAATCAGCCCCAGCATTTT
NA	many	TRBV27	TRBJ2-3	CASNPRPTSTDTQYF	TGTGCCAGCAACCCTCGCCCTACTAGCACAGATACGCAGTATTTT
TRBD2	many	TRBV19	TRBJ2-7	CASSTSGALVYEQYF	TGTGCCAGTAGTACGAGCGGGGCCCTCGTCTACGAGCAGTACTTC
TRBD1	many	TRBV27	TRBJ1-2	CASKTGEHGYTF	TGTGCCAGCAAGACAGGGGAACATGGCTACACCTTC
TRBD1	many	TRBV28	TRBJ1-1	CASLYRGVNTEAFF	TGTGCCAGCCTCTACAGGGGCGTGAACACTGAAGCTTTCTTT
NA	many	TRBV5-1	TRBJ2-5	CASSLNGQETQYF	TGCGCCAGCAGCTTGAACGGCCAAGAGACCCAGTACTTC
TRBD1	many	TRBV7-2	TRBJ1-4	CASTPRGLQGGGEKLFF	TGTGCCAGCACCCCACGGGGCCTACAGGGGGGAGGTGAAAAACTGTTTTTT
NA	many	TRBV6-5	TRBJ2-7	CASSPYEPRGKQYF	TGTGCCAGCAGTCCTTACGAGCCTCGGGGTAAGCAGTACTTC
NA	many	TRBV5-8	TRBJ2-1	CASSLEGVGDEQFF	TGTGCCAGCAGCTTGGAGGGGGTTGGGGATGAGCAGTTCTTC
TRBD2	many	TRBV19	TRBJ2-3	CASSTLAGGVRDTQYF	TGTGCCAGTAGTACTTTAGCGGGAGGAGTCAGAGATACGCAGTATTTT
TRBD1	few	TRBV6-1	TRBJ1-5	CASSEAAGGQPQHF	TGTGCCAGCAGTGAAGCGGCAGGGGGGCAGCCCCAGCATTTT
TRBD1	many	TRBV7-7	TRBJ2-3	CASSLTGSTDTQYF	TGTGCTAGCAGCTTGACAGGGAGCACAGATACGCAGTATTTT
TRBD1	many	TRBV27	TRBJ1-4	CASSLQGANEKLFF	TGTGCCAGCAGTCTACAGGGGGCTAATGAAAAACTGTTTTTT
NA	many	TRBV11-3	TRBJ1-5	CASSWGGSGPQHF	TGTGCCAGCAGCTGGGGGGGGAGTGGGCCCCAGCATTTT